This entry describes one TCR beta chain. The sample originates from a study of blood T cell repertoires in COVID-19. The overall study: COVID-19 samples, acute and convalescent, were from the United States, Italy and Spain. From T cells, B-cell-depleted T cells, or PBMCs came the material, which was cDNA or gDNA.

As originally analysed: Counts of nucleated cells, estimated from reference gene primer amplification, were obtained. Here immunoSEQ multiplex PCR was the method, and the copy in TCRdb shows in-frame clones only, minus some. V, J and clone size are taken as reported in that table, and D and trimming were inferred from the DNA itself. The sample holds 80,000 or so clones, roughly 80% seen once. Germline CDR1 and CDR2: SGHRS and YFSETQ. With V trimmed by 5 bases and J by 6 bases, 10 bases remained unmatched. This CDR3 has 15 amino acids. The sequence came from a woman in her 70s with acute or convalescent COVID-19. The chain is built from TRBV5-1 and TRBJ2-3; 9 bases agree with TRBD2. Specimen: peripheral blood. CDR3 bases: TGCGCCAGCAGTCAGAGCGGGGGGATTGCGGATACGCAGTATTTT. It is translated as CASSQSGGIADTQYF.